Each of the 2 T cell receptor beta chains below was sequenced from the same sample in a study of beta chain features in type 1 diabetes. Reverse transcribing all isolated RNA meant expressed TCRB transcripts were sequenced. The protocol was immunoSEQ multiplex PCR, while the TCRdb copy is restricted to in-frame clones and leaves out a portion. The sample has some 180,000 clones; around 13% are singletons. Sequencing was carried out using central memory CD4+ T cells from blood. These receptors were collected from a young woman in good health.

This sequence joins TRBV18 and TRBJ2-7; D not certain. This CDR3 has 16 amino acids. V lost 1 base, J lost 6 bases, and 19 bases lay in between. Germline CDR1 KGHSH, CDR2 LQKENI. The CDR3: CASSPRSIGSLGEQYF. As DNA, the CDR3 is TGTGCCAGCTCACCACGTTCAATCGGGTCTCTGGGCGAGCAGTACTTC.

The CDR3: CSVAIASGTTYEQYF. The DNA of the CDR3 is TGCAGCGTTGCCATAGCAAGCGGGACCACCTACGAGCAGTACTTC. This chain connects TRBV29-1 to TRBJ2-7, with TRBD2 matching 7 bases. The J segment lost 2 bases and the V segment lost 4 bases, leaving 11 bases of the junction unmatched. The CDR3 is 15 residues long. Germline CDR1 and CDR2: SQVTM and ANQGSEA.